This T cell receptor (beta chain) was found in a study of identical twins' blood T cells (dated by TCRdb to 2013 to 2014). Context from the whole study: Around 50 million Illumina reads were obtained across around 12 libraries, of which six were alpha-chain libraries and six were beta-chain libraries. To assess how genetics influences repertoire formation, the study used next-generation sequencing to compare the TCR alpha and beta chain repertoires of three pairs of monozygous twins.

Library preparation was by 5' RACE. Sequencing used an Illumina Genome Analyzer IIx. To prepare the RNA-based TCR cDNA libraries, a previously described protocol was followed, with several modifications. To prevent cross-contamination, sample-specific barcodes were introduced on both ends of each TCR cDNA library during cDNA synthesis and amplification. The original methods were these. Between about 85,000 and nearly 550,000 clonotypes were identified per individual, with about 2.2 to 3.6 million CDR3-containing reads per library. Reads with improper barcode index combinations were discarded, and clonesets were then built for each library with the MiTCR software. During the assembly of CDR3 clonotypes by MiTCR, low-quality reads were filtered or rescued and PCR and sequencing errors were corrected. Artificial out-of-frame clonotypes were removed by being mapped to in-frame sequences, with one indel in the CDR3 allowed. Similarity of V and J gene usage between donors was measured as Jensen-Shannon divergence divided by mean entropy. TCRdb passed the public sequencing reads through fastp at Q25 and MiXCR, retaining productive beta sequences. A single entry per CDR3 protein holds the most common genes and DNA from its merged rows. Here the V and J calls rest on TCRdb's processing, not on the authors' analysis. For this sample the table gives a few hundred thousand distinct CDR3 sequences, of which over 25% were detected only once. The ten largest clones take up 5.5% to 7% of the sample.

There are 15 amino acids in the CDR3, from cysteine to phenylalanine inclusive. Only CDR3 DNA remains: 45 bases, in frame from the first base. Via the germline V gene, CDR1 is SGDLS and CDR2 YYNGEE. Trimming takes 3 bases from V and 3 bases from J, and the germline ends sit 12 bases apart. The donors were six healthy women who made up three monozygous twin pairs. All three twin pairs had been reared together, and it was thought likely that the same infectious agents and vaccines had been met by these twin pairs. RNA was isolated from peripheral blood mononuclear cells and used to prepare TCR cDNA libraries. Study-wide findings and limitations: How many CDR3 clonotypes two donors shared depended mainly on the product of their cloneset sizes, and the twins did not clearly stray from this trend. V gene usage was reported to be markedly more similar within twin pairs than between unrelated donors, even among non-selected out-of-frame TCRbeta clonotypes. Among the most abundant TCRbeta clonotypes, more CDR3 sequences were shared by each donor with her twin than with unrelated donors. Because the twins were reared together, environmental influences could not be excluded as an explanation for twin similarity. The proposed role of the TCRalpha J segment in MHC recognition during thymic selection was stated to require validation by independent studies.

This clonotype was observed many times. Which antigen it targets is not known. Base qualities were left out, and no much larger clone turns up one base away. The sample was PBMCs. The chain uses TRBV9 and TRBJ2-2, with an unclear D gene assignment. The receptor was isolated from a woman aged 18-49 years in good health. The sequenced DNA is TGTGCCAGCAGCGCCGATCCGACTTACACCGGGGAGCTGTTTTTT. Its product reads: CASSADPTYTGELFF.